Detailed here is one TCR beta chain. The antigen is not known. The data originate from a study of cytomegalovirus exposure and HLA in healthy donors. Study summary: Researchers found that about four fifths of 350 to 500 genotyped donors fell within the Caucasian-associated ancestry cluster.

Study-wide results and caveats: Reports state that TCR beta sequences accurately predicted most subjects' HLA-A and HLA-B alleles.

The study ran its PCR with 60 Vbeta and 13 Jbeta primers. Profiling relied on immunoSEQ multiplex PCR, and the TCRdb table lists in-frame clones only, not all of them. The table includes about 120,000 clones, around 80% detected once. V lost 5 bases to trimming and J lost 6 bases, with 19 bases between them. The germline V gene has CDR1 MNHEY and CDR2 SVGAGI. CDR3 size: 15 residues. Material: PBMCs. The TCR sequence derives from a female donor in good health and CMV-seropositive. This chain joins TRBV6-5 and TRBJ1-2, with a weak D call TRBD1 (5 bases). The CDR3 here is CASSTKTAREHGYTF. CDR3 in DNA: TGTGCCAGCAGTACCAAGACAGCCAGAGAGCATGGCTACACCTTC.